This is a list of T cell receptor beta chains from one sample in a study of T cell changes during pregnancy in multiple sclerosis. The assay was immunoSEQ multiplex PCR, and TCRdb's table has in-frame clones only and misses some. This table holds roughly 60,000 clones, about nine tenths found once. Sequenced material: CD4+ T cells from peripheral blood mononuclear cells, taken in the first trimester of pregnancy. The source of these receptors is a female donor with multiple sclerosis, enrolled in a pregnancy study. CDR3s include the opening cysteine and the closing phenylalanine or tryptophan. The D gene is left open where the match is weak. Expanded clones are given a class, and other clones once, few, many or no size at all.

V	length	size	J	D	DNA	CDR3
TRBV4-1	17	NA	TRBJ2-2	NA	TGCGCCAGCAGCCAAGACCTGGACAGCTCGAACACCGGGGAGCTGTTTTTT	CASSQDLDSSNTGELFF
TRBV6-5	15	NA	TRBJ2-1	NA	TGTGCCAGCAGTCCGGGCCTCGGACAGTACAATGAGCAGTTCTTC	CASSPGLGQYNEQFF
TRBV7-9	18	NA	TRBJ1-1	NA	TGTGCCAGCAGCCGCCCGTCTCCGTTTCTAACATGGAGCACTGAAGCTTTCTTT	CASSRPSPFLTWSTEAFF
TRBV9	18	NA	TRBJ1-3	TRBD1	TGTGCCAGCAGCGTAGCTCCTTCCGGACAGGGGTTAACAGACACCATATATTTT	CASSVAPSGQGLTDTIYF
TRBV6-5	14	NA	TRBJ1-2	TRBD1	TGTGCCAGCAGGCCCATGACAGGGACCTATGGCTACACCTTC	CASRPMTGTYGYTF
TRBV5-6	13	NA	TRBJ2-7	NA	TGTGCCAGCAGCCGGAGGTGGGAAGACGAGCAGTACTTC	CASSRRWEDEQYF
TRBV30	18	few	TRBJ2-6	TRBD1	TGTGCCTGGAGTGTCAGACAGGGATCTAGGTCTGGGGCCAACGTCCTGACTTTC	CAWSVRQGSRSGANVLTF
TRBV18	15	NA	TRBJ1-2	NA	TGTGCCAGCTCACCACTAGACTCACTAATATATGGCTACACCTTC	CASSPLDSLIYGYTF
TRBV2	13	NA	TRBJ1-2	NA	TGTGCCAGCACCAGGGAAGCTAACTATGGCTACACCTTC	CASTREANYGYTF
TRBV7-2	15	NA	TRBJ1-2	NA	TGTGCCAGCAGCTTAGATCCCCGTTCTAACTATGGCTACACCTTC	CASSLDPRSNYGYTF
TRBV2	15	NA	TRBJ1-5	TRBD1	TGTGCCAGCAGTGGGGGGACAGGGGGGACTCAGCCCCAGCATTTT	CASSGGTGGTQPQHF
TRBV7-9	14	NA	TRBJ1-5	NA	TGTGCCAGCAGCCGAGACAGGAGTTCCCAGCCCCAGCATTTT	CASSRDRSSQPQHF
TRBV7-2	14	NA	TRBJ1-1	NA	TGTGCCAGCAGCCTAGGACAGATGAACACTGAAGCTTTCTTT	CASSLGQMNTEAFF
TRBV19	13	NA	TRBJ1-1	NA	NA	CASTSAAGTEAFF
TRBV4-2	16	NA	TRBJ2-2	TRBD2	TGTGCCAGCAGCCAGGAAGCGGGGGGGGCCACCGGGGAGCTGTTTTTT	CASSQEAGGATGELFF
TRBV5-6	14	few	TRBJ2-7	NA	TGTGCCAGCAGCTTGGCGGGGGTCTCCTACGAGCAGTACTTC	CASSLAGVSYEQYF
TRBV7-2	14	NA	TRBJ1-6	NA	TGTGCCAGCAGCTTCGACAGGAGAAATTCACCCCTCCACTTT	CASSFDRRNSPLHF
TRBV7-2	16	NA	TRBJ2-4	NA	TGTGCCAGCAGCTTAGGGCAGTCGATAGCCAAAAACATTCAGTACTTC	CASSLGQSIAKNIQYF
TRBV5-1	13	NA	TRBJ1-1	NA	TGCGCCAGCAGCCTGACAGTTAACACTGAAGCTTTCTTT	CASSLTVNTEAFF
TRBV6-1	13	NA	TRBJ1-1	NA	TGTGCCAGCAGTGAAAGTCAGGGCACTGAAGCTTTCTTT	CASSESQGTEAFF
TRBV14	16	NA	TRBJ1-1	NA	TGTGCCAGCAGCCTCCACCCGGAGATGATGAACACTGAAGCTTTCTTT	CASSLHPEMMNTEAFF
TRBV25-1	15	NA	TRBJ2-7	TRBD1	TGTGCCAGCAGCCGAAGGGGACAGGGGAACCACGAGCAGTACTTC	CASSRRGQGNHEQYF
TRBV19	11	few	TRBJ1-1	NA	TGTGCCAGTACTTTAAACACTGAAGCTTTCTTT	CASTLNTEAFF
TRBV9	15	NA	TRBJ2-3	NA	TGTGCCAGCGGCTTTGGGGGCGCTGGGGCAGATACGCAGTATTTT	CASGFGGAGADTQYF
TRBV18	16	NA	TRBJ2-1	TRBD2	TGTGCCAGCTCACCACTCACTAGCGGGGGGCTCAATGAGCAGTTCTTC	CASSPLTSGGLNEQFF
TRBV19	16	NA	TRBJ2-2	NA	TGTGCCAGTAGTATAGTCGGTTACGGAGGCACCGGGGAGCTGTTTTTT	CASSIVGYGGTGELFF
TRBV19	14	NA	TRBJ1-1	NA	TGTGCCAGTAGACCCCCGGGGAGGAACACTGAAGCTTTCTTT	CASRPPGRNTEAFF
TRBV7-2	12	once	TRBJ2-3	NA	TGTGCCAGCAGCCTGAGCACAGATACGCAGTATTTT	CASSLSTDTQYF
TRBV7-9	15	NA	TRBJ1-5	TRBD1	TGTGCCAGCAGCTCGTCCGGGACAGACAATCAGCCCCAGCATTTT	CASSSSGTDNQPQHF
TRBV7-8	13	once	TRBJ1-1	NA	TGTGCCAGCAGCACAACAGGAAACACTGAAGCTTTCTTT	CASSTTGNTEAFF
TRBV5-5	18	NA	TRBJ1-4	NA	TGTGCCAGCAGCTTTCTTGGGCTTGCTTTAACAACTAATGAAAAACTGTTTTTT	CASSFLGLALTTNEKLFF